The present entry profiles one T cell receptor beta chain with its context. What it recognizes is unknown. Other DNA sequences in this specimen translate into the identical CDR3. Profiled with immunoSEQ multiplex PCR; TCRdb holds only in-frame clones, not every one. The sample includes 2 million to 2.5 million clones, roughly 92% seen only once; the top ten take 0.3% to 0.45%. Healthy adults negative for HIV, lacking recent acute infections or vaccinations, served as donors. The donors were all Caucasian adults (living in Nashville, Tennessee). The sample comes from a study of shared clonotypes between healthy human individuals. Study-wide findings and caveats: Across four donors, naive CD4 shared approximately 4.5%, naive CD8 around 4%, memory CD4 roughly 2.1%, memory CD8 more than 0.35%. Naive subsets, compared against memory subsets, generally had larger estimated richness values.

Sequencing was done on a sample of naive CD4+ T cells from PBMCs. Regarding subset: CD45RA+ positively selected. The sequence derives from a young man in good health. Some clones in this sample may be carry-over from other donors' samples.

The CDR3 loop is CASSLGGVGYTF. The CDR3 DNA reads TGTGCCAGCAGTTTAGGTGGGGTTGGCTACACCTTC. The V call is TRBV28, the J call TRBJ1-2, with D hard to call. The ends were cut back, 2 bases at V and 7 bases at J, with 8 bases in the middle. Germline V lookup: CDR1 MDHEN, CDR2 SYDVKM. The CDR3 runs 12 residues.